This T cell receptor beta chain was found in a study of blood T cell repertoires in COVID-19. Libraries were prepared by immunoSEQ multiplex PCR; TCRdb keeps only in-frame clonotypes and omits some of them. Of approximately 160,000 clones in the sample, more than 85% were seen once. Germline CDR1 reads MNHEY; CDR2 reads SVGAGI. V shed 6 bases, J shed 5 bases, and the junction held 5 bases outside the gene matches. The CDR3 is made up of 13 amino acids. This TCR was recovered from a man aged 45-65 years with acute or convalescent COVID-19. Sequenced sample: peripheral blood. The gene calls are TRBV6-5 and TRBJ1-1; 8 bases map to TRBD1. CDR3 in DNA: TGTGCCAGCAGGGCAGGGGGCAAAACTGAAGCTTTCTTT. Protein product: CASRAGGKTEAFF.